A selection of T cell receptor beta chains follows, all from one sample in a study of CD8 T cells in Susac syndrome. MiXCR, run by TCRdb on the immunoSEQ multiplex PCR reads, gives a single entry per CDR3 protein. The sample includes around 300,000 distinct CDR3 sequences, approximately 90% of them seen just once. Sequencing was performed on CD8+ T cells from PBMCs. These receptors were taken from a human donor with multiple sclerosis. The CDR3 runs from the conserved cysteine through the conserved F or W. Each record gives: D gene, clone size, J gene, V gene, CDR3 protein, CDR3 DNA. A D gene is named only where the DNA matches it firmly. Some rows have no size entry. The others give once, few or many, or a class for an expanded clone.

d_gene: TRBD2
abundance: -
j_gene: TRBJ2-3
v_gene: TRBV4-3
CDR3aa: CASSQDPTTSGSPPWGDTQYF
CDR3nt: TGCGCCAGCAGCCAAGATCCCACGACTAGCGGGAGTCCCCCCTGGGGAGATACGCAGTATTTT

d_gene: TRBD2
abundance: -
j_gene: TRBJ2-1
v_gene: TRBV15
CDR3aa: CATSRAGTSGTPEQFF
CDR3nt: TGTGCCACCAGCCGCGCCGGGACTAGCGGAACCCCTGAGCAGTTCTTC

d_gene: TRBD2
abundance: -
j_gene: TRBJ2-3
v_gene: TRBV3-1
CDR3aa: CASSGRSGRALVSDTQYF
CDR3nt: TGTGCCAGCAGCGGACGGAGCGGGAGGGCCTTGGTTTCAGATACGCAGTATTTT

d_gene: TRBD2
abundance: -
j_gene: TRBJ2-1
v_gene: TRBV30
CDR3aa: CAGRAGERNEQFF
CDR3nt: TGTGCCGGACGAGCGGGAGAACGAAATGAGCAGTTCTTC

d_gene: -
abundance: -
j_gene: TRBJ2-7
v_gene: TRBV6-5
CDR3aa: CASAPNLSYEQYF
CDR3nt: TGTGCCAGCGCCCCTAATCTCTCCTACGAGCAGTACTTC

d_gene: -
abundance: -
j_gene: TRBJ2-2
v_gene: TRBV24-1
CDR3aa: CATRPNTGELFF
CDR3nt: TGTGCCACCCGACCCAACACCGGGGAGCTGTTTTTT

d_gene: -
abundance: -
j_gene: TRBJ1-5
v_gene: TRBV27
CDR3aa: CASSLRGSQPQHF
CDR3nt: TGTGCCAGCAGTTTGCGCGGGAGCCAGCCCCAGCATTTT

d_gene: -
abundance: -
j_gene: TRBJ2-7
v_gene: TRBV27
CDR3aa: CASSRDSESEQYF
CDR3nt: TGTGCCAGCAGCCGGGACTCCGAATCCGAGCAGTACTTC

d_gene: -
abundance: -
j_gene: TRBJ1-3
v_gene: TRBV20-1
CDR3aa: CSASGGSGNTIYF
CDR3nt: TGCAGTGCTAGCGGTGGTTCTGGAAACACCATATATTTT

d_gene: -
abundance: -
j_gene: TRBJ2-5
v_gene: TRBV28
CDR3aa: CASTSAQGQETQYF
CDR3nt: TGTGCCAGCACTTCGGCCCAGGGACAAGAGACCCAGTACTTC

d_gene: TRBD2
abundance: -
j_gene: TRBJ2-3
v_gene: TRBV7-9
CDR3aa: CASSLGGLATNTQYF
CDR3nt: TGTGCCAGCAGCTTAGGGGGACTAGCGACGAATACGCAGTATTTT

d_gene: -
abundance: -
j_gene: TRBJ2-5
v_gene: TRBV24-1
CDR3aa: CATSDKAPLETQYF
CDR3nt: TGTGCCACCAGTGACAAGGCCCCTCTTGAGACCCAGTACTTC

d_gene: -
abundance: -
j_gene: TRBJ2-7
v_gene: TRBV11-1
CDR3aa: CASSLAISVLRATGIFSYEQYF
CDR3nt: TGTGCCAGCAGCTTAGCGATCTCGGTACTCCGAGCGACAGGAATTTTCTCCTACGAGCAGTACTTC

d_gene: -
abundance: -
j_gene: TRBJ1-1
v_gene: TRBV5-6
CDR3aa: CASSLDKNTEAFF
CDR3nt: TGTGCCAGCAGCTTGGACAAGAACACTGAAGCTTTCTTT

d_gene: TRBD2
abundance: once
j_gene: TRBJ2-7
v_gene: TRBV27
CDR3aa: CASSPRTSGLEQYF
CDR3nt: TGTGCCAGCAGTCCCAGGACTAGCGGGCTCGAGCAGTACTTC

d_gene: -
abundance: -
j_gene: TRBJ1-2
v_gene: TRBV27
CDR3aa: CASSLGLSGGYTF
CDR3nt: TGTGCCAGCAGTCTCGGTTTGTCGGGGGGCTACACCTTC

d_gene: TRBD1
abundance: -
j_gene: TRBJ2-7
v_gene: TRBV30
CDR3aa: CAWSVRQGYEQYF
CDR3nt: TGTGCCTGGAGTGTACGACAGGGCTACGAGCAGTACTTC

d_gene: -
abundance: -
j_gene: TRBJ1-2
v_gene: TRBV7-9
CDR3aa: CASSPLVAGLSPFYGYTF
CDR3nt: TGTGCCAGCAGCCCCCTCGTGGCGGGCCTCTCACCCTTTTATGGCTACACCTTC

d_gene: -
abundance: -
j_gene: TRBJ2-7
v_gene: TRBV19
CDR3aa: CASSIRAELYEQYF
CDR3nt: TGTGCCAGTAGTATACGGGCGGAGCTCTACGAGCAGTACTTC

d_gene: -
abundance: -
j_gene: TRBJ2-1
v_gene: TRBV6-2/TRBV6-3
CDR3aa: CASSRMTSSNEQFF
CDR3nt: TGTGCCAGCAGCCGCATGACTAGTTCCAATGAGCAGTTCTTC

d_gene: -
abundance: -
j_gene: TRBJ2-7
v_gene: TRBV12-3/TRBV12-4
CDR3aa: CASSDSSRWYEQYF
CDR3nt: TGTGCCAGCAGTGACTCTTCACGTTGGTACGAGCAGTACTTC

d_gene: TRBD2
abundance: -
j_gene: TRBJ2-1
v_gene: TRBV20-1
CDR3aa: CSARVGTSGRVEFEQFF
CDR3nt: TGCAGTGCTAGAGTCGGGACTAGCGGGAGGGTTGAATTTGAGCAGTTCTTC

d_gene: TRBD1
abundance: -
j_gene: TRBJ1-5
v_gene: TRBV6-6
CDR3aa: CASSYDRDRQPQHF
CDR3nt: TGTGCCAGCAGTTACGACAGGGACCGACAGCCCCAGCATTTT

d_gene: -
abundance: -
j_gene: TRBJ1-1
v_gene: TRBV10-3
CDR3aa: CAISPTGTEAFF
CDR3nt: TGTGCCATCAGCCCGACGGGAACTGAAGCTTTCTTT

d_gene: TRBD2
abundance: -
j_gene: TRBJ2-2
v_gene: TRBV4-3
CDR3aa: CASSQGPPSGYTGELFF
CDR3nt: TGCGCCAGCAGCCAAGGCCCCCCTAGCGGGTACACCGGGGAGCTGTTTTTT

d_gene: -
abundance: -
j_gene: TRBJ2-1
v_gene: TRBV7-9
CDR3aa: CASSFDGDNEQFF
CDR3nt: TGTGCCAGCAGCTTTGACGGAGACAATGAGCAGTTCTTC

d_gene: TRBD2
abundance: -
j_gene: TRBJ2-7
v_gene: TRBV29-1
CDR3aa: CSVLAGSGEQYF
CDR3nt: TGCAGCGTACTAGCGGGATCGGGCGAGCAGTACTTC

d_gene: -
abundance: -
j_gene: TRBJ2-7
v_gene: TRBV3-1
CDR3aa: CASSQDSAPSYEQYF
CDR3nt: TGTGCCAGCAGCCAAGACAGCGCGCCTTCCTACGAGCAGTACTTC

d_gene: TRBD2
abundance: -
j_gene: TRBJ2-3
v_gene: TRBV9
CDR3aa: CASSPSLAGGPSDTQYF
CDR3nt: TGTGCCAGCAGCCCATCGCTAGCGGGAGGGCCATCAGATACGCAGTATTTT

d_gene: -
abundance: once
j_gene: TRBJ2-3
v_gene: TRBV4-3
CDR3aa: CASSQEWGNTDTQYF
CDR3nt: TGCGCCAGCAGCCAAGAATGGGGAAACACAGATACGCAGTATTTT

d_gene: -
abundance: -
j_gene: TRBJ2-7
v_gene: TRBV7-9
CDR3aa: CASWESPYEQYF
CDR3nt: TGTGCCAGCTGGGAGAGTCCCTACGAGCAGTACTTC

d_gene: TRBD1
abundance: -
j_gene: TRBJ2-7
v_gene: TRBV9
CDR3aa: CASSVGTGGIYSYEQYF
CDR3nt: TGTGCCAGCAGCGTAGGGACAGGGGGCATTTACAGCTACGAGCAGTACTTC

d_gene: -
abundance: -
j_gene: TRBJ1-1
v_gene: TRBV5-4
CDR3aa: CASSLSGVRTEAFF
CDR3nt: TGTGCCAGCAGCTTGTCTGGGGTAAGGACTGAAGCTTTCTTT

d_gene: TRBD2
abundance: few
j_gene: TRBJ2-3
v_gene: TRBV7-2
CDR3aa: CASSLAMAGGTDTQYF
CDR3nt: TGTGCCAGCAGCTTAGCGATGGCGGGGGGCACAGATACGCAGTATTTT

d_gene: -
abundance: -
j_gene: TRBJ1-5
v_gene: TRBV2
CDR3aa: CASRPSAHLSNQPQHF
CDR3nt: TGTGCCAGCCGCCCTTCGGCTCATCTTAGCAATCAGCCCCAGCATTTT

d_gene: -
abundance: -
j_gene: TRBJ2-1
v_gene: TRBV6-2/TRBV6-3
CDR3aa: CASSYDIDNEQFF
CDR3nt: TGTGCCAGCAGTTACGATATCGACAATGAGCAGTTCTTC

d_gene: -
abundance: -
j_gene: TRBJ2-1
v_gene: TRBV7-8
CDR3aa: CASSSDGNEQFF
CDR3nt: TGTGCCAGCAGTTCGGACGGCAATGAGCAGTTCTTC

d_gene: TRBD2
abundance: -
j_gene: TRBJ2-7
v_gene: TRBV6-2/TRBV6-3
CDR3aa: CASIGGDYEQYF
CDR3nt: TGTGCCTCAATCGGGGGGGACTACGAGCAGTACTTC

d_gene: TRBD1
abundance: -
j_gene: TRBJ2-1
v_gene: TRBV5-1
CDR3aa: CASSYPRDRAHHEQFF
CDR3nt: TGCGCCAGCAGTTACCCGCGGGACAGGGCTCACCATGAGCAGTTCTTC

d_gene: TRBD2
abundance: -
j_gene: TRBJ2-3
v_gene: TRBV24-1
CDR3aa: CATSVLAGNTDTQYF
CDR3nt: TGTGCCACCAGCGTACTAGCGGGGAACACAGATACGCAGTATTTT

d_gene: TRBD1
abundance: -
j_gene: TRBJ1-5
v_gene: TRBV15
CDR3aa: CATSSNIGTELGQPQHF
CDR3nt: TGTGCCACCAGCTCTAATATCGGGACAGAACTGGGCCAGCCCCAGCATTTT

d_gene: -
abundance: few
j_gene: TRBJ1-1
v_gene: TRBV7-9
CDR3aa: CASSLEGPEAFF
CDR3nt: TGTGCCAGCAGCTTAGAGGGTCCTGAAGCTTTCTTT

d_gene: -
abundance: -
j_gene: TRBJ2-1
v_gene: TRBV9
CDR3aa: CASSVDGSYNEQFF
CDR3nt: TGTGCCAGCAGCGTAGACGGCTCCTACAATGAGCAGTTCTTC

d_gene: TRBD2
abundance: -
j_gene: TRBJ2-3
v_gene: TRBV27
CDR3aa: CASSFELAGGTDTQYF
CDR3nt: TGTGCCAGCAGTTTTGAACTAGCGGGAGGGACAGATACGCAGTATTTT

d_gene: TRBD1
abundance: -
j_gene: TRBJ1-1
v_gene: TRBV18
CDR3aa: CASSPPGTGGEAFF
CDR3nt: TGTGCCAGCTCACCACCGGGGACAGGGGGTGAAGCTTTCTTT

d_gene: -
abundance: -
j_gene: TRBJ1-1
v_gene: TRBV12-3/TRBV12-4
CDR3aa: CASSFISLGTEAFF
CDR3nt: TGTGCCAGCAGTTTTATCAGTTTGGGCACTGAAGCTTTCTTT

d_gene: -
abundance: -
j_gene: TRBJ2-7
v_gene: TRBV20-1
CDR3aa: CSARDRDGSYEQYF
CDR3nt: TGCAGTGCTAGAGATAGGGACGGCTCCTACGAGCAGTACTTC

d_gene: -
abundance: -
j_gene: TRBJ2-5
v_gene: TRBV9
CDR3aa: CASSVSGGRGETQYF
CDR3nt: TGTGCCAGCAGCGTCAGTGGTGGGAGAGGGGAGACCCAGTACTTC